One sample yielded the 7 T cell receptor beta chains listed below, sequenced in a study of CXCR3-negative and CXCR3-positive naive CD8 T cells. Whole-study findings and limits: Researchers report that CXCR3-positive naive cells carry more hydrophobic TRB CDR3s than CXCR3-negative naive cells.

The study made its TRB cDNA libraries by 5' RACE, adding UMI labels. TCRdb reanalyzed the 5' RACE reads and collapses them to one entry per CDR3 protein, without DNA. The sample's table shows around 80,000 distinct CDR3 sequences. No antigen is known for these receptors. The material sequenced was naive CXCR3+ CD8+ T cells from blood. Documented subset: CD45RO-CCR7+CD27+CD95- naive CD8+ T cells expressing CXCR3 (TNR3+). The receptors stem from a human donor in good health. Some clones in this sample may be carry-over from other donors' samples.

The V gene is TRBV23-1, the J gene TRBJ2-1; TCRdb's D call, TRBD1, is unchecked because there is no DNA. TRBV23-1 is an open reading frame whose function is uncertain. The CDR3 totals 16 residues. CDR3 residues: CASSQPGTGADNEQFF.

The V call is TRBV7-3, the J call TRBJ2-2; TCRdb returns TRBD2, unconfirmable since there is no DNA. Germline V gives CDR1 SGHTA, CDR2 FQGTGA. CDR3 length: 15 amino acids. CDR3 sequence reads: CAVPAGGANTGELFF.

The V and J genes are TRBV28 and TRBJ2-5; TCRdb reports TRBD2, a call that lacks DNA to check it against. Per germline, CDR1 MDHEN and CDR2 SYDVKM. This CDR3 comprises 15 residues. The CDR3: CASSFGLAGGETQYF.

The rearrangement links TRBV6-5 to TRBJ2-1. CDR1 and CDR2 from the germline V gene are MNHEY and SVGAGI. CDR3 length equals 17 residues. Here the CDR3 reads CASSYSSGVSSYNEQFF.

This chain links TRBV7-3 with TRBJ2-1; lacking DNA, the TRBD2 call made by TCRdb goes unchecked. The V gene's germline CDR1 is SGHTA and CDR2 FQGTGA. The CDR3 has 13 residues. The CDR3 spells CASSARLGTEQFF.

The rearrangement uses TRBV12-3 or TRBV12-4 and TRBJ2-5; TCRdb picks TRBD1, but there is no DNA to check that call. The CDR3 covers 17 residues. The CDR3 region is CASSLVQGAMQEETQYF.

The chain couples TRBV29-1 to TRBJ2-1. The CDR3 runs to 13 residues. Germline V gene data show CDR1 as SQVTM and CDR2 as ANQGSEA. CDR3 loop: CSVEAPFDDEQFF.